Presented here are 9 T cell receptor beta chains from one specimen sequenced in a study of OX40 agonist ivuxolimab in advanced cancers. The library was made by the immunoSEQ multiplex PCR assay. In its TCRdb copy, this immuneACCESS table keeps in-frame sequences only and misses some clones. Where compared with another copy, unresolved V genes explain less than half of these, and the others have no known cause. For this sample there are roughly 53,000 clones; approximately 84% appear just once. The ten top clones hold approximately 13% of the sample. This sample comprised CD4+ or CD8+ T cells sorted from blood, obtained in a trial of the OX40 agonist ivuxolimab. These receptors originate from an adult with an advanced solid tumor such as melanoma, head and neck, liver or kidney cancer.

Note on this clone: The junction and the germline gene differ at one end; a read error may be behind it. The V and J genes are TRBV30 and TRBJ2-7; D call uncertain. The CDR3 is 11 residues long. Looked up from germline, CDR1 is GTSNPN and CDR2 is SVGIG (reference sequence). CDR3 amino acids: CAWSARYGQYF. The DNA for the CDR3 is TGTGCCTGGAGTGCCCGGTACGGGCAGTACTTC.

The CDR3 coding sequence is TGTGCCAGCTCACCAACAACGGTTCCTCAAGAGACCCAGTACTTC. It codes for CASSPTTVPQETQYF. The chain is built from TRBV18 and TRBJ2-5; unclear D gene. This CDR3 spans 15 amino acids. Germline CDR1 is KGHSH and CDR2 is LQKENI. Trimming took off 2 bases at V and 2 bases at J, with 12 bases between the two ends.

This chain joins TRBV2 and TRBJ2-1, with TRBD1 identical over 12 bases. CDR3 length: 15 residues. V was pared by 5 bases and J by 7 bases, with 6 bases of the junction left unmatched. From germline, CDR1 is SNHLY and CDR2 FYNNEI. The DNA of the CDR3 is TGTGCCAGCAGTCGGGACAGGGGGCCTGAGAATGAGCAGTTCTTC. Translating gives CASSRDRGPENEQFF.

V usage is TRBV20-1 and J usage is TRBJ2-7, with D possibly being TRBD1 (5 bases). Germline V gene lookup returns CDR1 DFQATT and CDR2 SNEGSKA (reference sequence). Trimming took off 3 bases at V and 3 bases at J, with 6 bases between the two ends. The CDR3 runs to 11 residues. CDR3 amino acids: CSARDNYEQYF. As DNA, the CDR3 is TGCAGTGCTAGGGACAACTACGAGCAGTACTTC.

The CDR3 DNA follows: TGTGCCATCTCTTCAACGAACACTGAAGCTTTCTTT. Its translation: CAISSTNTEAFF. V usage is TRBV10-3 and J usage is TRBJ1-1; D ambiguous. The CDR3 loop spans 12 amino acids. The V gene's germline CDR1 is ENHRY and CDR2 SYGVKD. Trimming left V 8 bases short and J 1 base short, with 8 bases between.

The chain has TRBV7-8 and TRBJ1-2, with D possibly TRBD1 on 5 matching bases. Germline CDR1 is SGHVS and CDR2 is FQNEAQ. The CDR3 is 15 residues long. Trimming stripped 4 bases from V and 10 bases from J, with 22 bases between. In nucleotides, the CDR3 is TGTGCCAGCAGCTCCGCCCCCAGAGACAGCATGGACTACACCTTC. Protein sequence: CASSSAPRDSMDYTF.

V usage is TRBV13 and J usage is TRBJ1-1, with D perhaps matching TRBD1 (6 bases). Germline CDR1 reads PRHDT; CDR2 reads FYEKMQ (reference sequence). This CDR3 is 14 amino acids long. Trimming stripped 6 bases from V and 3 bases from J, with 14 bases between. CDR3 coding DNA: TGTGCCAGCAGAAGAGGAGGGGGGTACACTGAAGCTTTCTTT. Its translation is CASRRGGGYTEAFF.

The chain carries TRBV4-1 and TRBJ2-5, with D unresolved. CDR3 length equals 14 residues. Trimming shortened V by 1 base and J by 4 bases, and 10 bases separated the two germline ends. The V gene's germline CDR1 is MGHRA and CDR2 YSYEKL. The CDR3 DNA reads TGCGCCAGCAGCCAAGTGGGCCTGGGAGAGACCCAGTACTTC. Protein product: CASSQVGLGETQYF.

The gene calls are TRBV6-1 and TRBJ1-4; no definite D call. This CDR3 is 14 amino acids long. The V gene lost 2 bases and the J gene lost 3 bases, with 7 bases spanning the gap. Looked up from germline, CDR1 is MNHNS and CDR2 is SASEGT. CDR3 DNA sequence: TGTGCCAGCAGTGAAACGTGGGCTAATGAAAAACTGTTTTTT. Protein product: CASSETWANEKLFF.